This T cell receptor (beta chain) was identified in a study of post-analysis software for immune sequencing data. About the research overall: Patients with relapsing-remitting, secondary progressive and progressive-relapsing multiple sclerosis courses were all represented.

TCR beta cDNA libraries had unique molecular identifiers. Researchers reported roughly 510,000 cDNA molecules coming from around 1 to 9.1 million T cells. TCRdb reprocessed the PCR reads via MiXCR and lists one record per CDR3 protein. The sample lists about 540,000 distinct CDR3 sequences, roughly 34% occurring once. V dropped 4 bases and J dropped 4 bases, with 5 bases sitting between them. The germline CDR1 and CDR2 sequences are SGDLS and YYNGEE. The CDR3 totals 11 residues. A remark on this clonotype: Its antigen is unidentified.

Study-wide results and limits: Controls significantly exceeded multiple sclerosis patients in normalized Chao1 diversity. The authors found that F measure strongly co-clustered same-batch samples. Five or six TRBV segments, including TRBV5-6, TRBV5-1 and TRBV20-1, were more frequent in patients than controls.

Sequenced sample: blood. This clonotype was obtained from a girl between 2 and 17 years old with multiple sclerosis. The chain employs TRBV9 and TRBJ1-1, with unresolved D. CDR3 in amino acids: CASSPTTEAFF. CDR3 coding DNA: TGTGCCAGCAGCCCTACCACTGAAGCTTTCTTT. The whole variable domain, remainder taken from reference TRBV9 and TRBJ1-1, is DSGVTQTPKHLITATGQRVTLRCSPRSGDLSVYWYQQSLDQGLQFLIQYYNGEERAKGNILERFSAQQFPDLHSELNLSSLELGDSALYFCASSPTTEAFFGQGTRLTVV.